This T cell receptor beta chain was recorded in a study of blood T cells in healthy people across ages. The CDR3 has 13 amino acids. Germline lookup yields CDR1 SGHTA and CDR2 FQGNSA. Trimming took 5 bases from V and 7 from J, leaving 14 bases between them. For the second PCR, which ran for about 6 to 12 cycles, a sample-barcoded 5' primer and a J-beta primer mix were used. Researchers report that each sample yielded at least 2.5 million CDR3-containing paired-end reads. TCRdb used MiXCR to reprocess the 5' RACE reads, holding one entry per CDR3 protein. This repertoire shows approximately 960,000 distinct CDR3 sequences, 29% found once; its top ten account for 10%. This clonotype was counted at least ten times. The data were also submitted as part of a second study, on T cells of mothers and their children.

This sequence joins TRBV7-2 and TRBJ1-2; D gene uncertain. Sequencing used blood. This TCR was recovered from a woman aged 40 to 50 in good health. CDR3 in DNA: TGTGCCAGCAGCCAAGGGATAACCGTTGGCTACACCTTC. Residues: CASSQGITVGYTF. Variable domain in full (rest from reference TRBV7-2 and TRBJ1-2): GAGVSQSPSNKVTEKGKDVELRCDPISGHTALYWYRQSLGQGLEFLIYFQGNSAPDKSGLPSDRFSAERTGGSVSTLTIQRTQQEDSAVYLCASSQGITVGYTFGSGTRLTVV.